This is a list of T cell receptor beta chains from one sample in a study of T-cell memory formation after mild COVID-19. MiXCR, applied by TCRdb to the 5' RACE reads, yields one record per CDR3 protein. The data contain 350,000 to 400,000 distinct CDR3 sequences, 20% to 25% of them singletons. Sequencing used PBMCs or a T cell subset sorted from them (not recorded which). Every receptor here comes from an adult woman who had mild COVID-19 (a few samples of this study predate the infection). Cell type and time point are not known. Each CDR3 is given with its conserved first and last residue. Each record gives: V gene, CDR3 length, J gene, D gene, clone size, CDR3 DNA, CDR3 protein. A D gene is named only where the DNA matches it firmly. For some rows the clone size is stated as once, few or many, or as a class when expanded; others skip it.

TRBV18	15	TRBJ2-2	TRBD1	few	TGTGCCAGCGCCGGGACAGGGACCAACACCGGGGAGCTGTTTTTT	CASAGTGTNTGELFF
TRBV29-1	14	TRBJ2-7	.	few	TGCAGCGTTGAGTCCCAGGGGGAACGGGAGGAGCAGTACTTC	CSVESQGEREEQYF
TRBV30	13	TRBJ1-2	.	.	TGTGCCTGGAGTTCAGAACGGGGCTATGGCTACACCTTC	CAWSSERGYGYTF
TRBV11-3	16	TRBJ1-1	.	.	TGTGCCAGCAGCTTAGGTGGAGGGCCCATGAACACTGAAGCTTTCTTT	CASSLGGGPMNTEAFF
TRBV25-1	16	TRBJ1-6	TRBD1	few	TGTGCCAGCAGTAGTTATCCGGGACAGTATAATTCACCCCTCCACTTT	CASSSYPGQYNSPLHF
TRBV18	14	TRBJ1-1	.	.	TGTGCCAGCTCCCCACAGGGCACGAACACTGAAGCTTTCTTT	CASSPQGTNTEAFF
TRBV24-1	14	TRBJ1-5	TRBD1	.	TGTGCCACCGGGTCTGGACAGGGAAATCAGCCCCAGCATTTT	CATGSGQGNQPQHF
TRBV20-1	14	TRBJ1-4	.	.	TGCAGTGCTAGAGTGACAGGAACTAATGAAAAACTGTTTTTT	CSARVTGTNEKLFF
TRBV19	13	TRBJ1-1	.	.	TGTGCCAGTAGTCCGTACACGAACACTGAAGCTTTCTTT	CASSPYTNTEAFF
TRBV12-3/TRBV12-4	12	TRBJ2-3	.	few	TGTGCAATCGGAATCTCCCCAGATACGCAGTATTTT	CAIGISPDTQYF
TRBV7-2	13	TRBJ1-1	.	few	TGTGCCAGCAGCTCATCTGGCTGGGCTTTGGCTTTCTTT	CASSSSGWALAFF
TRBV5-1	15	TRBJ2-7	.	.	TGCGCCAGCAGCTACTACAACAGTCAGACCTACGAGCAGTACTTC	CASSYYNSQTYEQYF
TRBV6-5	16	TRBJ2-5	TRBD2	few	TGTGCCAGCAGTCAAACGCCACGGGGGGTTGGTGAGACCCAGTACTTC	CASSQTPRGVGETQYF
TRBV24-1	14	TRBJ2-3	TRBD1	.	TGTGCCACCAGAGAGGCAGGGGGAGCAGATACGCAGTATTTT	CATREAGGADTQYF
TRBV5-1	14	TRBJ2-7	.	.	TGCGCCAGCAGCTTGTCAGGGGTTCGCGACGAGCAGTACTTC	CASSLSGVRDEQYF